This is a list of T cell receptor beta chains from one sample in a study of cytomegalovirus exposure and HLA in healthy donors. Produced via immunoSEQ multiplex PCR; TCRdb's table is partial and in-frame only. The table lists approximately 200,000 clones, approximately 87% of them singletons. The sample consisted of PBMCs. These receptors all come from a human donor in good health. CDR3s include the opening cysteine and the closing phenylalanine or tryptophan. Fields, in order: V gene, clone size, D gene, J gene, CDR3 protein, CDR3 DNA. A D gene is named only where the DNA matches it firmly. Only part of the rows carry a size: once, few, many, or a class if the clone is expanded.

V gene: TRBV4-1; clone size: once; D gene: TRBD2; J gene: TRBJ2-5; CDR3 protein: CASSQVASGSETQYF; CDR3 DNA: TGCGCCAGCAGCCAAGTTGCTAGCGGGAGCGAGACCCAGTACTTC
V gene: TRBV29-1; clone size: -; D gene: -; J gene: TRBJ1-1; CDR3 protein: CSVAHSKNTEAFF; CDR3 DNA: TGCAGCGTTGCCCATTCAAAGAACACTGAAGCTTTCTTT
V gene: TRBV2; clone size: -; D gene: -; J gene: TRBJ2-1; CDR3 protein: CASSEEIGLSSYNEQFF; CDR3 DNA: TGTGCCAGCAGTGAAGAGATAGGACTTAGCTCCTACAATGAGCAGTTCTTC
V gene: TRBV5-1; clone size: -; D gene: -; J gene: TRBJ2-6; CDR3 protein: CASSSSGGPGANVLTF; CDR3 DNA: TGCGCCAGCAGCTCCTCAGGGGGGCCTGGGGCCAACGTCCTGACTTTC
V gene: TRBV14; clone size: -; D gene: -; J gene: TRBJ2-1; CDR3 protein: CASSGRGRHEQFF; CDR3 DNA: TGTGCCAGCTCCGGAAGGGGTCGGCATGAGCAGTTCTTC
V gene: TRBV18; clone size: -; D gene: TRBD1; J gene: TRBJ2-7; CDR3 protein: CASSPPGQGVHEQYF; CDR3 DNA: TGTGCCAGCTCACCACCGGGACAGGGAGTCCACGAGCAGTACTTC
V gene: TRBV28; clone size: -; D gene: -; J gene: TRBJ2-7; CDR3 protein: CASNRQGGYEQYF; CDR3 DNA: TGTGCCAGCAATCGACAGGGAGGCTACGAGCAGTACTTC
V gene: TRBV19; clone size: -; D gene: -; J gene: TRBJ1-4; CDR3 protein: CASSISRELDNEKLFF; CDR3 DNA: TGTGCCAGTAGTATCTCCCGGGAGCTGGATAATGAAAAACTGTTTTTT
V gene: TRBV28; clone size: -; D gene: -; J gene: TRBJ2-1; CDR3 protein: CASSPTSIEQFF; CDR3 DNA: TGTGCCAGCAGTCCGACTAGTATCGAGCAGTTCTTC
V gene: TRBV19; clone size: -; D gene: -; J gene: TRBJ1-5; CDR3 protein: CATNEGNSNQPQHF; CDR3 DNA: TGTGCCACCAACGAGGGTAATAGCAATCAGCCCCAGCATTTT
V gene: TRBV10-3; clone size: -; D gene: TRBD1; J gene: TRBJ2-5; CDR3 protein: CATTDRVLETQYF; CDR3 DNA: TGTGCCACGACGGACAGGGTGTTAGAGACCCAGTACTTC
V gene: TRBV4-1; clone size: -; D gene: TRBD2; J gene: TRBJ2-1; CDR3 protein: CASSRPLAGGNNEQFF; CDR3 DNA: TGCGCCAGCAGCCGCCCTCTAGCGGGAGGAAACAATGAGCAGTTCTTC
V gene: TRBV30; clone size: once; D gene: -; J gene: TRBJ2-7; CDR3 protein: CAWSEPFYDEQYF; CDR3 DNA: TGTGCCTGGAGCGAGCCTTTCTACGACGAGCAGTACTTC
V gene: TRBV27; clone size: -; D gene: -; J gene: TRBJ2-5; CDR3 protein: CASSLYGVGTEETQYF; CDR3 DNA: TGTGCCAGCAGTTTATACGGGGTGGGGACTGAAGAGACCCAGTACTTC
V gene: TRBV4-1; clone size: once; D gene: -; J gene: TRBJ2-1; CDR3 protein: CASSQPPGGVTPSSYNEQFF; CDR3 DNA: TGCGCCAGCAGCCAGCCCCCCGGCGGCGTAACTCCCAGCTCCTACAATGAGCAGTTCTTC